The 32 T cell receptor beta chains in this list originate from one sample, sequenced in a study of CD8+ T cells in alopecia areata. Sequencing templates came from extracted RNA that was reverse transcribed into cDNA. Method: immunoSEQ multiplex PCR; TCRdb's copy keeps in-frame clones and lacks some. The profile shows more than 90,000 clones, less than 80% of them singletons. Sequenced sample: CD4+ T cells sorted from blood. These TCRs come from a human donor in good health.

This clone was recorded a few times. The chain has TRBV19 and TRBJ1-5; D unclear. The CDR3 contains 14 residues. Per the germline V gene, CDR1 is LNHDA and CDR2 is SQIVND (reference sequence). V lost 0 bases and J lost 1, with 4 bases in between. The DNA for the CDR3 is TGTGCCAGTAGTATAGAGGACAGCAATCAGCCCCAGCATTTT. This codes for CASSIEDSNQPQHF.

V and J are TRBV2 and TRBJ2-7; D possibly corresponds to TRBD1 (6 bases). The CDR3 is 12 residues long. Germline V lookup: CDR1 SNHLY, CDR2 FYNNEI. Trimming pared 7 bases from V and 4 bases from J, leaving 11 bases between. The CDR3 loop reads CASTTRGYEQYF. The CDR3, as DNA: TGTGCCAGCACGACGAGGGGGTACGAGCAGTACTTC.

The V call is TRBV29-1, the J call TRBJ1-2, with D uncertain. CDR1 is SQVTM and CDR2 is ANQGSEA in the germline V gene. The CDR3 spans 13 residues. V was clipped by 2 bases and J by 5 bases, with 12 bases between them. CDR3 DNA sequence: TGCAGCGTTGAATGGTCCGGCGGTTATGGCTACACCTTC. Translation: CSVEWSGGYGYTF.

This clone was observed a handful of times. The chain links TRBV2 to TRBJ1-1; the D gene is possibly TRBD1 (5 bases). There are 13 residues in the CDR3. Trimming took off 3 bases at V and 5 bases at J, with 10 bases between the two ends. Germline V lookup: CDR1 SNHLY, CDR2 FYNNEI. This CDR3 is CASSDREDTEAFF. CDR3 DNA sequence: TGTGCCAGCAGTGACAGGGAAGATACTGAAGCTTTCTTT. The variable domain in full, completed from reference TRBV2 and TRBJ1-1, reads EPEVTQTPSHQVTQMGQEVILRCVPISNHLYFYWYRQILGQKVEFLVSFYNNEISEKSEIFDDQFSVERPDGSNFTLKIRSTKLEDSAMYFCASSDREDTEAFFGQGTRLTVV.

The chain recombines TRBV5-4 with TRBJ2-7; TRBD2 is a possible D gene (6 bases). The V end lost 2 bases, the J end lost 0 bases, and 15 bases lay between the germline ends. Germline V gene sequence: CDR1 SGHNT, CDR2 YYREEE (reference sequence). This CDR3 spans 16 amino acids. This CDR3 reads CASSLSGGSLSYEQYF. CDR3 DNA sequence: TGTGCCAGCAGCTTAAGTGGAGGGAGCCTCTCCTACGAGCAGTACTTC.

The rearrangement links TRBV30 to TRBJ2-3, with TRBD2 matching over 8 bases. Germline assignment: CDR1 GTSNPN and CDR2 SVGIG (reference sequence). Trimming cost V 4 bases and J 4 bases; bases outside gene matches: 7. CDR3 length equals 14 residues. CDR3 sequence: CAWMRTSSADTQYF. The CDR3, as DNA: TGTGCCTGGATGAGGACTAGCTCGGCAGATACGCAGTATTTT.

This chain links TRBV30 with TRBJ2-3; perhaps TRBD2 as D (7 bases). With 7 bases removed from V and 0 bases from J, the gap between germline ends came to 17 bases. CDR1 GTSNPN and CDR2 SVGIG come from the germline V gene (reference sequence). The CDR3 spans 15 residues. CDR3: CAFLLGGASTDTQYF. CDR3 DNA: TGTGCCTTCTTATTAGGGGGGGCTAGCACAGATACGCAGTATTTT.

A few counts support this clone. The rearrangement links TRBV19 to TRBJ2-3, with 7 bases identical to TRBD2. Germline assignment: CDR1 LNHDA and CDR2 SQIVND (reference sequence). The ends lost 5 bases at V and 4 bases at J; junction bases unmatched: 15. The length of the CDR3 is 17 residues. CDR3 sequence: CASSPPGGRGPSDTQYF. In nucleotides, the CDR3 is TGTGCCAGTAGTCCTCCGGGGGGACGGGGACCTTCAGATACGCAGTATTTT.

J is TRBJ2-2 and V is TRBV30; 8 bases fit TRBD1. With 0 bases clipped from V and 8 bases from J, the junction kept 2 bases outside the gene matches. The CDR3 has 13 amino acids. CDR1 is GTSNPN and CDR2 is SVGIG in the germline V gene (reference sequence). The CDR3 DNA is TGTGCCTGGAGTGTACGACAGGGGGGGGAGCTGTTTTTT. This sequence encodes CAWSVRQGGELFF.

The rearrangement uses TRBV29-1 and TRBJ2-6; no firm D call. Per the germline V gene, CDR1 is SQVTM and CDR2 is ANQGSEA. V was clipped by 6 bases and J by 0 bases, with 6 bases between them. The CDR3 is made up of 13 amino acids. The CDR3 sequence: CSVRFSGANVLTF. The CDR3 nucleotides read TGCAGCGTGCGTTTCTCTGGGGCCAACGTCCTGACTTTC. The full variable domain, its missing parts supplied by reference TRBV29-1 and TRBJ2-6, is SAVISQKPSRDICQRGTSLTIQCQVDSQVTMMFWYRQQPGQSLTLIATANQGSEATYESGFVIDKFPISRPNLTFSTLTVSNMSPEDSSIYLCSVRFSGANVLTFGAGSRLTVL.

This clone was observed a handful of times. The rearrangement links TRBV9 to TRBJ2-5; D tentatively fits TRBD1 or TRBD2 (5 bases each). The CDR3 consists of 14 residues. The V and J ends lost 0 bases and 5 bases respectively, with 11 bases between them. Per the germline V gene, CDR1 is SGDLS and CDR2 is YYNGEE. The CDR3 loop reads CASSVGGVAETQYF. The CDR3 nucleotides read TGTGCCAGCAGCGTAGGAGGGGTGGCGGAGACCCAGTACTTC.

The genes are TRBV5-1 and TRBJ1-2; 8 bases are shared with TRBD1. CDR1 SGHRS and CDR2 YFSETQ come from the germline V gene. V dropped 4 bases and J dropped 4; count of bases not matched to a gene: 6. CDR3 length equals 14 residues. The CDR3 region has the DNA TGCGCCAGCAGCCCGACAGGGGCGACCTATGGCTACACCTTC. Translating gives CASSPTGATYGYTF.

The CDR3 reads CASRRARTGDYGYTF. CDR3 in DNA: TGTGCCAGCAGACGTGCCCGGACAGGTGACTATGGCTACACCTTC. V and J are TRBV6-6 and TRBJ1-2; 7 bases map to TRBD1. Trimming took 6 bases from V and 3 from J; bases not matched to a gene: 10. Per germline, CDR1 MNHNY and CDR2 SVGAGI (reference sequence). This CDR3 is 15 amino acids long.

This chain joins TRBV29-1 and TRBJ2-3; D tentatively reads TRBD1 or TRBD2 (5 bases each). V gave up 2 bases and J gave up 13 bases, with 13 bases separating them. Germline CDR1 SQVTM, CDR2 ANQGSEA. CDR3 length equals 11 residues. The CDR3 DNA reads TGCAGCGTTGAAAGAGGGGTTTTGGAGTATTTT. As protein: CSVERGVLEYF.

The chain employs TRBV7-2 and TRBJ1-5; D gene unclear. Between the trimmed V and J ends, which lost 1 base and 7 bases, there was a span of 5 bases. This CDR3 spans 12 amino acids. Germline V lookup: CDR1 SGHTA, CDR2 FQGNSA. CDR3 protein: CASSLDLQPQHF. Here the CDR3 DNA reads TGTGCCAGCAGCTTAGACCTCCAGCCCCAGCATTTT.

The chain carries TRBV9 and TRBJ1-6, with a weak D call TRBD1 (6 bases). Germline lookup yields CDR1 SGDLS and CDR2 YYNGEE. This CDR3 is 14 amino acids long. V shed 6 bases and J shed 10 bases, with 17 bases lying between them. In DNA form, the CDR3 reads TGTGCCAGCATGGCAGGGACAAGGGACTCACCCCTCCACTTT. Protein: CASMAGTRDSPLHF.

This clone was found a few times. Other DNA sequences in this sample translate to the same CDR3. The rearrangement uses TRBV18 and TRBJ1-5, with TRBD1 identical over 8 bases. J was trimmed by 4 bases and V by 3 bases; bases with no gene match: 5. This CDR3 region has 15 residues. Germline V gene lookup returns CDR1 KGHSH and CDR2 LQKENI. The CDR3: CASSPDRGGNQPQHF. As DNA, the CDR3 is TGTGCCAGCTCACCTGACAGGGGTGGGAATCAGCCCCAGCATTTT.

The gene calls are TRBV30 and TRBJ2-7; D might be TRBD1 (6 bases). Trimming removed 3 bases at V and 1 base at J, with 7 bases between. The CDR3 contains 12 residues. Per germline, CDR1 GTSNPN and CDR2 SVGIG (reference sequence). CDR3 residues: CAWRTGSYEQYF. The CDR3 DNA is TGTGCCTGGAGGACAGGATCCTACGAGCAGTACTTC.

CDR3 sequence: CASSLEGQGRTQYF. The CDR3 DNA sequence: TGCGCCAGCAGCTTGGAGGGACAGGGGAGAACCCAGTACTTC. This sequence joins TRBV5-1 and TRBJ2-5, with TRBD1 matching over 10 bases. CDR3 length: 14 amino acids. J lost 8 bases, V lost 0 bases, and 4 bases had no gene match. The germline V gene encodes CDR1 SGHRS and CDR2 YFSETQ.

As to this clone: The identical CDR3 is also encoded by other nucleotide sequences in the sample. The CDR3 reads CAWSVPGRAYEQYF. The CDR3 DNA reads as TGTGCCTGGAGTGTTCCGGGGAGGGCCTACGAGCAGTACTTC. This sequence joins TRBV30 and TRBJ2-7; the match to TRBD2 covers 7 bases. Germline assignment: CDR1 GTSNPN and CDR2 SVGIG (reference sequence). Trimming removed 0 bases from V and 2 bases from J; junction bases left unmatched: 4. This CDR3 spans 14 amino acids. The full variable domain, in which reference TRBV30 and TRBJ2-7 provide the parts outside the CDR3, is SQTIHQWPATLVQPVGSPLSLECTVEGTSNPNLYWYRQAAGRGLQLLFYSVGIGQISSEVPQNLSASRPQDRQFILSSKKLLLSDSGFYLCAWSVPGRAYEQYFGPGTRLTVT.

The chain carries TRBV6-1 and TRBJ2-2; 13 positions agree with TRBD2. The CDR3 is made up of 18 amino acids. With V trimmed by 3 bases and J by 5 bases, 9 bases remained unmatched. Germline V lookup: CDR1 MNHNS, CDR2 SASEGT. The CDR3 coding sequence is TGTGCCAGCAGTGATCTCCGACTAGCGGGGGGCAGAACCGGGGAGCTGTTTTTT. This sequence encodes CASSDLRLAGGRTGELFF.

A few counts support this clone. This chain links TRBV19 with TRBJ2-3; 7 bases agree with TRBD2. This CDR3 is built from 14 residues. From germline, CDR1 is LNHDA and CDR2 SQIVND (reference sequence). V trimming: 5 bases; J trimming: 1 base; junction bases outside the gene matches: 3. In nucleotides, the CDR3 is TGTGCCAGTAGTGGCGCGGGAGGCACAGATACGCAGTATTTT. Translated, it gives CASSGAGGTDTQYF.

This clone was picked up a small number of times. This sequence joins TRBV19 and TRBJ1-5; TRBD1 might be the D (6 bases). Trimming took off 5 bases at V and 3 bases at J, with 11 bases between the two ends. Germline loops: CDR1 LNHDA, CDR2 SQIVND (reference sequence). The CDR3 has 14 residues. The CDR3 loop is CASSPRGYNQPQHF. The CDR3 bases are TGTGCCAGTAGTCCCAGGGGTTACAATCAGCCCCAGCATTTT.

J is TRBJ1-6 and V is TRBV4-1; D is undetermined. There are 17 residues in the CDR3. The germline V gene encodes CDR1 MGHRA and CDR2 YSYEKL. Trimming removed 2 bases at V and 7 bases at J, with 18 bases between. CDR3 sequence: CASSQPGRVVGNSPLHF. CDR3 DNA sequence: TGCGCCAGCAGCCAACCAGGACGGGTGGTTGGAAATTCACCCCTCCACTTT.

The chain recombines TRBV5-5 with TRBJ1-6; D is ambiguous. The CDR3 extends over 14 amino acids. Germline lookup yields CDR1 SGHKS and CDR2 YYEKEE (reference sequence). Trimming removed 3 bases at V and 5 bases at J, with 9 bases between. CDR3 sequence (DNA): TGTGCCAGCAGCTCCGGACGGGATAATTCACCCCTCCACTTT. The encoded protein is CASSSGRDNSPLHF. The variable domain in full, with the rest retrieved from reference TRBV5-5 and TRBJ1-6, is DAGVTQSPTHLIKTRGQQVTLRCSPISGHKSVSWYQQVLGQGPQFIFQYYEKEERGRGNFPDRFSARQFPNYSSELNVNALLLGDSALYLCASSSGRDNSPLHFGNGTRLTVT.

The chain employs TRBV30 and TRBJ2-7; D unclear. The CDR3 sequence is 12 residues long. The germline V and J ends were trimmed by 3 bases and 4 bases, with 10 bases remaining between them. Germline values: CDR1 GTSNPN, CDR2 SVGIG (reference sequence). CDR3 in DNA: TGTGCCTGGAGGGAGACTTTTTACGAGCAGTACTTC. It translates to CAWRETFYEQYF.

This chain connects TRBV9 to TRBJ2-5, with no clear D. V lost 3 bases and J 5 bases, leaving 8 bases between the germline ends. Germline loops: CDR1 SGDLS, CDR2 YYNGEE. The CDR3 loop spans 12 amino acids. CDR3 sequence reads: CASSAPSETQYF. The CDR3 DNA sequence: TGTGCCAGCAGCGCCCCTTCCGAGACCCAGTACTTC.

This clone was detected only a few times. The V call is TRBV2, the J call TRBJ2-3; 10 nucleotides line up with TRBD1. The V and J ends lost 5 bases and 2 bases, in that order; junction bases with no gene match: 4. The germline V gene encodes CDR1 SNHLY and CDR2 FYNNEI. The CDR3 sequence is 15 residues long. The CDR3 DNA is TGTGCCAGCAGTCCCGGGACAGGGGCCACAGATACGCAGTATTTT. Translated, it gives CASSPGTGATDTQYF.

This clone was found once. This chain joins TRBV5-4 and TRBJ2-7; TRBD1 agrees at 8 bases. The CDR3 totals 15 residues. Germline V gives CDR1 SGHNT, CDR2 YYREEE (reference sequence). V was pared by 4 bases and J by 1 base, with 7 bases of the junction left unmatched. The DNA of the CDR3 is TGTGCCAGCAGCCAGCCGGGACAGGCGTCCTACGAGCAGTACTTC. The encoded protein is CASSQPGQASYEQYF.

The V call is TRBV30, the J call TRBJ2-1, with TRBD2 matching over 7 bases. The CDR3 loop spans 13 amino acids. V lost 4 bases, J lost 5 bases, and 5 bases stayed unmatched. The V gene's germline CDR1 is GTSNPN and CDR2 SVGIG (reference sequence). CDR3 nucleotides: TGTGCCTGGACTCGGGGGGTTAACAATGAGCAGTTCTTC. This sequence encodes CAWTRGVNNEQFF.

Turning to this clone: Other nucleotide sequences from this sample produce the same CDR3. The chain couples TRBV18 to TRBJ2-7; D gene unclear. This CDR3 region has 12 residues. The germline gives CDR1 KGHSH, CDR2 LQKENI. V gave up 3 bases and J gave up 4 bases, with 7 bases separating them. The CDR3 loop is CASSPDSYEQYF. The CDR3 DNA sequence: TGTGCCAGCTCACCCGACTCTTACGAGCAGTACTTC.

This chain links TRBV30 with TRBJ2-5, with D perhaps matching TRBD1 (5 bases). The CDR3 covers 13 residues. The germline V gene encodes CDR1 GTSNPN and CDR2 SVGIG (reference sequence). V was cut by 3 bases and J by 4 bases, with 12 bases left in between. CDR3 protein: CAWSRTPAETQYF. CDR3 bases: TGTGCCTGGAGCCGGACACCGGCAGAGACCCAGTACTTC.